What follows are 16 T cell receptor beta chains derived from one specimen sequenced in a study of PD-1 blockade in classical Hodgkin lymphoma. Clones were read by immunoSEQ multiplex PCR, and TCRdb kept only the in-frame ones, dropping some. The sample contains roughly 39,000 clones, around 80% of which appear only once. Time point defined: cycle 4 day 1 (C4D1), after 6 weeks of nivolumab. Exposure to brentuximab vedotin varied, and each patient had relapsed following autologous stem cell transplantation. Sequencing was performed on peripheral blood mononuclear cells (PBMCs), taken before the fourth cycle of nivolumab. The receptors here all came from a human donor with classical Hodgkin lymphoma.

This clone showed up just once. The V and J genes are TRBV28 and TRBJ2-1, with 11 bases that match TRBD2. CDR3 length: 16 amino acids. V shed 4 bases and J 8 bases; nucleotides not matched to a gene: 10. Per germline, CDR1 MDHEN and CDR2 SYDVKM. The CDR3 loop is CASSSSFSGGADEQFF. The CDR3 bases are TGTGCCAGCAGTTCTTCTTTTAGCGGGGGGGCTGATGAGCAGTTCTTC.

Worth noting for this clone: The junction shows a germline mismatch at one end, possibly a read error. The chain carries TRBV4-3 and TRBJ1-6, with D perhaps TRBD1 (5 bases). Germline V gene data show CDR1 as LGHNA and CDR2 as YSLEER. The CDR3 has 15 amino acids. CDR3 in DNA: TGCGCCAGCAGCCAAGATTCAGGGAGGAATTCACCCCCCCACTTT. Encoded protein: CASSQDSGRNSPPHF.

This sequence joins TRBV5-6 and TRBJ2-7, with D possibly being TRBD2 (5 bases). This CDR3 spans 14 amino acids. Looked up from germline, CDR1 is SGHDT and CDR2 is YYEEEE. V was shortened by 4 bases and J by 0 bases, with 11 bases between the two germline ends. The DNA for the CDR3 is TGTGCCAGCAGCAAGGACTGGGACTCCTACGAGCAGTACTTC. Protein product: CASSKDWDSYEQYF.

V and J are TRBV5-3 and TRBJ1-4; D might be TRBD1 (5 bases). TRBV5-3 is an open reading frame whose function is uncertain. V was cut by 8 bases and J by 12 bases, with 17 bases left in between. There are 12 residues in the CDR3. The CDR3 is CASREERGELFF. The CDR3 nucleotides read TGTGCCAGCAGAGAGGAGCGAGGGGAACTGTTTTTT.

The rearrangement links TRBV5-1 to TRBJ2-7; no firm D call. Germline V gives CDR1 SGHRS, CDR2 YFSETQ. This CDR3 region has 16 residues. Trimming pared 7 bases from V and 2 bases from J, leaving 22 bases between. The CDR3 coding sequence is TGCGCCAGCGCTCCTGTTCTCAACGGACGAACCTACGAGCAGTACTTC. This translates into CASAPVLNGRTYEQYF.

This chain links TRBV7-2 with TRBJ2-7; D unresolved. CDR1 and CDR2 (germline): SGHTA, FQGNSA. The CDR3 sequence is 13 residues long. Trimming cost V 7 bases and J 1 base, with 11 bases left between them. The DNA for the CDR3 is TGTGCCAGCAAGTCAGGCCATTCCTACGAGCAGTACTTC. It codes for CASKSGHSYEQYF.

V is TRBV7-9 and J is TRBJ2-7; 7 positions agree with TRBD2. Germline CDR1 and CDR2: SEHNR and FQNEAQ (reference sequence). Losses at the gene ends were 5 bases for V and 5 bases for J; bases not matched to a gene: 3. This CDR3 has 12 amino acids. The CDR3 reads CASSPGGNEQYF. In DNA form, the CDR3 reads TGTGCCAGCAGCCCGGGGGGAAACGAGCAGTACTTC.

This chain links TRBV7-2 with TRBJ2-5; D is undetermined. CDR1 and CDR2 from the germline V gene are SGHTA and FQGNSA. The CDR3 sequence is 13 residues long. Trimming pared 5 bases from V and 4 bases from J, leaving 11 bases between. This CDR3 is CASSVGQRETQYF. As DNA, the CDR3 is TGTGCCAGCAGCGTTGGGCAGAGAGAGACCCAGTACTTC.

The chain recombines TRBV4-3 with TRBJ2-2, with TRBD1 matching over 7 bases. This CDR3 is 18 amino acids long. V lost 0 bases, J lost 2 bases, and 9 bases stayed unmatched. The germline gives CDR1 LGHNA, CDR2 YSLEER. CDR3 sequence reads: CASSQDIRGQYNTGELFF. Here the CDR3 DNA reads TGCGCCAGCAGCCAAGATATAAGGGGACAGTACAACACCGGGGAGCTGTTTTTT.

To note about this clone: A read error is possible here, since a much larger clone lies one base away. Other DNA sequences in the sample encode the same CDR3. The CDR3 loop is CATQGGGQETQYF. The DNA of the CDR3 is TGTGCCACTCAAGGGGGGGGACAGGAGACCCAGTACTTC. The gene calls are TRBV7-2 and TRBJ2-5; either TRBD1 or TRBD2 may supply D (7 bases each). The CDR3 consists of 13 residues. V lost 10 bases and J lost 5, with 17 bases in between. Germline V gene lookup returns CDR1 SGHTA and CDR2 FQGNSA.

The J gene is TRBJ2-2, the V gene TRBV4-2; D is unresolved. This CDR3 has 13 amino acids. Germline CDR1 is LGHNA and CDR2 is YNFKEQ. V dropped 1 base and J dropped 5 bases, with 5 bases sitting between them. CDR3 sequence reads: CASSQGRTGELFF. DNA for the CDR3: TGTGCCAGCAGCCAAGGGAGAACCGGGGAGCTGTTTTTT.

V usage is TRBV6-1 and J usage is TRBJ2-4, with D perhaps being TRBD1 or TRBD2 (5 bases each). CDR3 length: 14 amino acids. The germline V and J ends were trimmed by 8 bases and 3 bases, with 14 bases remaining between them. The germline V gene has CDR1 MNHNS and CDR2 SASEGT. The CDR3 loop is CASGFQGDKNIQYF. The CDR3 DNA sequence: TGTGCCAGCGGTTTTCAGGGAGACAAAAACATTCAGTACTTC.

The chain combines TRBV5-4 with TRBJ1-4; D not certain. Trimming left V 0 bases short and J 4 bases short, with 16 bases between. CDR1 and CDR2 (germline): SGHNT, YYREEE (reference sequence). The CDR3 spans 17 residues. In DNA form, the CDR3 reads TGTGCCAGCAGCTTGGAAGGACTGAAGCGACTTAATGAAAAACTGTTTTTT. Translation gives CASSLEGLKRLNEKLFF.

The chain carries TRBV9 and TRBJ1-2; D unresolved. V lost 3 bases and J lost 4, with 7 bases in between. Germline V CDR1 and CDR2: SGDLS, YYNGEE. The CDR3 has 12 amino acids. The CDR3 DNA reads as TGTGCCAGCAGCGCAGCTAGCTATGGCTACACCTTC. It yields the protein CASSAASYGYTF.

This chain connects TRBV2 to TRBJ2-5; a possible D gene is TRBD2 (7 bases). The CDR3 runs 13 residues. Trimming shortened V by 11 bases and J by 1 base, and 14 bases separated the two germline ends. The V gene's germline CDR1 is SNHLY and CDR2 FYNNEI. The CDR3 is CAAGGGIQETQYF. The CDR3 DNA reads as TGTGCCGCCGGCGGGGGCATCCAAGAGACCCAGTACTTC.

CDR3 in amino acids: CASSQLTGEATNEKLFF. DNA of the CDR3: TGCGCCAGCAGCCAATTGACAGGGGAGGCAACTAATGAAAAACTGTTTTTT. This chain connects TRBV4-3 to TRBJ1-4; 8 bases fit TRBD1. Germline CDR1 LGHNA, CDR2 YSLEER. This CDR3 contains 17 residues. V shed 2 bases, J shed 0 bases, and the junction held 5 bases outside the gene matches.